These 3 T cell receptor beta chains came from one sample sequenced in a study of radiotherapy plus CTLA-4 blockade in lung cancer. Only in-frame clones appear in the TCRdb table, and some are missing; sequencing was by immunoSEQ multiplex PCR. Of about 98,000 clones listed, 75% to 85% were seen once; the top ten hold nearly 3.5%. The starting material was peripheral blood, obtained from a patient treated with radiotherapy plus ipilimumab. Source of these receptors: a human donor with non-small cell lung cancer who had a partial response to radiotherapy plus ipilimumab.

The CDR3 sequence: CASSYDKRQPRGSGQPQHF. DNA of the CDR3: TGTGCCAGCAGTTACGATAAGAGACAGCCGAGGGGGTCCGGACAGCCCCAGCATTTT. J is TRBJ1-5 and V is TRBV2; D is perhaps TRBD1 (6 bases). Germline V gives CDR1 SNHLY, CDR2 FYNNEI. Trimming pared 5 bases from V and 7 bases from J, leaving 30 bases between. This CDR3 is built from 19 residues.

The chain joins TRBV6-6 to TRBJ2-7; TRBD2 aligns across 13 bases. This CDR3 comprises 15 residues. J lost 6 bases, V lost 5 bases, and 7 bases had no gene match. The germline CDR1 and CDR2 sequences are MNHNY and SVGAGI (reference sequence). The CDR3 region is CASSTSGTSGIEQYF. The CDR3 bases are TGTGCCAGCAGTACTTCCGGGACTAGCGGGATCGAGCAGTACTTC.

DNA of the CDR3: TGTGCCAGTAGTATTTCAGCGGGAGTTGAAGATACGCAGTATTTT. Protein: CASSISAGVEDTQYF. V and J are TRBV19 and TRBJ2-3; 8 bases map to TRBD2. V lost 3 bases and J lost 5; bases outside the gene matches: 7. From germline, CDR1 is LNHDA and CDR2 SQIVND (reference sequence). The CDR3 is made up of 15 amino acids.